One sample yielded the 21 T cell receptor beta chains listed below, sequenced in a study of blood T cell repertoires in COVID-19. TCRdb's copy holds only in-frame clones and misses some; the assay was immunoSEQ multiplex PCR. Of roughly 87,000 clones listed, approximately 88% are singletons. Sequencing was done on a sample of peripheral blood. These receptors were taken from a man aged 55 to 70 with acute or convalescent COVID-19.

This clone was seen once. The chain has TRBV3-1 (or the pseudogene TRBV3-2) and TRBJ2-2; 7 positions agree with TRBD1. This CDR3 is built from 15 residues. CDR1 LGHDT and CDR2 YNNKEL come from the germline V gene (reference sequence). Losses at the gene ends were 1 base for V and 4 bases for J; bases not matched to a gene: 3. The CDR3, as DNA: TGTGCCAGCAGCCAAGCACAGGGGTTCACCGGGGAGCTGTTTTTT. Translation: CASSQAQGFTGELFF.

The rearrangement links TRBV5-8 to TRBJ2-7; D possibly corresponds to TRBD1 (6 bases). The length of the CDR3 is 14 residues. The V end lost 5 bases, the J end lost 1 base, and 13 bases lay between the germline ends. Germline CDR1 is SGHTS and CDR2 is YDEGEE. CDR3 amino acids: CASSLLGQSYEQYF. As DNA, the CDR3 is TGTGCCAGCAGTTTACTTGGACAGTCCTACGAGCAGTACTTC.

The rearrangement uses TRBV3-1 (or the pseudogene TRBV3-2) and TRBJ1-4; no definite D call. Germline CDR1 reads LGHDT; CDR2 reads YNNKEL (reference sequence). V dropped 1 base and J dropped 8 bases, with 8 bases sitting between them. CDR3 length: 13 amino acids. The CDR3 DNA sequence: TGTGCCAGCAGCCAAGTCTCTGAGGAAAAACTGTTTTTT. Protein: CASSQVSEEKLFF.

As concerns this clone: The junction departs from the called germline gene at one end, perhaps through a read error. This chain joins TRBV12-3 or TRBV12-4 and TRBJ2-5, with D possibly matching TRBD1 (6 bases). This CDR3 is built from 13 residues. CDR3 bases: TGTGCCAGCAGTTTAGGGACAGAAGAGATCCAGTACTTC. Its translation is CASSLGTEEIQYF.

In DNA, the CDR3 is TGTGCCTGGAGCCTAGCGGCACCTATAAAAACCTACGAGCAGTACTTC. It translates to CAWSLAAPIKTYEQYF. The chain recombines TRBV30 with TRBJ2-7, with 7 nucleotides matching TRBD2. J lost 2 bases, V lost 3 bases, and 13 bases had no gene match. CDR3 length equals 16 residues. CDR1 and CDR2 from the germline V gene are GTSNPN and SVGIG (reference sequence).

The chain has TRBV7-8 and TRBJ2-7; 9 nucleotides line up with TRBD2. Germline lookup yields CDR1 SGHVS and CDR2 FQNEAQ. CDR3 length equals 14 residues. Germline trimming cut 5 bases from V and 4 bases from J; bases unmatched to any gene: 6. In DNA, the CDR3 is TGTGCCAGCAGCGCGACTAGCGGAGCGTACGAGCAGTACTTC. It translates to CASSATSGAYEQYF.

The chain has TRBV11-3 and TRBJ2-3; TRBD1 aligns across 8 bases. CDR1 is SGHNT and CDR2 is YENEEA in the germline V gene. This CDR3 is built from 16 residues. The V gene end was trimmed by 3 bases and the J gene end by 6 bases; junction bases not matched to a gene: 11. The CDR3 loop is CASSFGTGLGNDTQYF. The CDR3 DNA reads TGTGCCAGCAGCTTCGGGACAGGACTCGGCAACGATACGCAGTATTTT.

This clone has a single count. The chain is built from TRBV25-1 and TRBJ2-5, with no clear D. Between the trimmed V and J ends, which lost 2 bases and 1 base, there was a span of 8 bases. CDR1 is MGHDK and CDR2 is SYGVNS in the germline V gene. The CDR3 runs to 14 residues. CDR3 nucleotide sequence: TGTGCCAGCAGTGAAGAAGCACGCCAAGAGACCCAGTACTTC. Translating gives CASSEEARQETQYF.

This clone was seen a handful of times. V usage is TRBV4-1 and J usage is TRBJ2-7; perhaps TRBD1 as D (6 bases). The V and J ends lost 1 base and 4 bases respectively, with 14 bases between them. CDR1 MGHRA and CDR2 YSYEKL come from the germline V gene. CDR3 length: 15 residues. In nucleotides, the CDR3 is TGCGCCAGCAGCCAAGGGACCGGGACACTTTACGAGCAGTACTTC. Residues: CASSQGTGTLYEQYF.

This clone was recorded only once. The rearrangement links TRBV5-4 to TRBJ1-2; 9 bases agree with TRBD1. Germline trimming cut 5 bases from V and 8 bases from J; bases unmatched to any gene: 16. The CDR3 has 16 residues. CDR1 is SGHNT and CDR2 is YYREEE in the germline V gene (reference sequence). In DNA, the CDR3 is TGTGCCAGCAGTTCAACAGGGGGCGATTATGCGAACGGCTACACCTTC. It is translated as CASSSTGGDYANGYTF.

The CDR3 DNA reads TGTGCCAGCAGCCAAGCCCGGGGGACTGGGGCTTTCTTT. Its protein product is CASSQARGTGAFF. The chain combines TRBV3-1 (or the pseudogene TRBV3-2) with TRBJ1-1, with a possible D match to TRBD1 (5 bases). Trimming shortened V by 1 base and J by 11 bases, and 14 bases separated the two germline ends. The CDR3 length is 13 residues. The germline gives CDR1 LGHDT, CDR2 YNNKEL (reference sequence).

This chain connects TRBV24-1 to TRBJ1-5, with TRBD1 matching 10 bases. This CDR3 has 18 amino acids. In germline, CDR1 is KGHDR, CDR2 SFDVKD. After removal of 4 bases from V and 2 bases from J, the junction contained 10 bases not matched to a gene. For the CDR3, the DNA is TGTGCCACCAGTGAATCCGGGACAGGGGCCCTAGGCAATCAGCCCCAGCATTTT. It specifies CATSESGTGALGNQPQHF.

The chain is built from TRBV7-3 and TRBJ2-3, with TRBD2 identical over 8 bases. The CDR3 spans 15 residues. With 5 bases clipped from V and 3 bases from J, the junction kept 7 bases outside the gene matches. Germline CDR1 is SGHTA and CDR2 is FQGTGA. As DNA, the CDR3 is TGTGCCAGCAGCCGAGCCGGGGGGGCGACAGATACGCAGTATTTT. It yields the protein CASSRAGGATDTQYF.

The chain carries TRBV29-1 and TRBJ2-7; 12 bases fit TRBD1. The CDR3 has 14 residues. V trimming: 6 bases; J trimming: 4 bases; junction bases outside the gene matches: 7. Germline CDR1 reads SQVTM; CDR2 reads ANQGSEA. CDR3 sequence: CSVTPGQGAYEQYF. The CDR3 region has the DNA TGCAGCGTGACTCCGGGACAGGGGGCTTACGAGCAGTACTTC.

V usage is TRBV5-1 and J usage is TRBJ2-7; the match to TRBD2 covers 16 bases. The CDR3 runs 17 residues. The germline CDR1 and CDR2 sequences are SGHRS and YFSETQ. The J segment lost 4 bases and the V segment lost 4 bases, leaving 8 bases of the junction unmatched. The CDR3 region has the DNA TGCGCCAGCAGCCCGGGACTAGCGGGAGGGCCTGGGTACGAGCAGTACTTC. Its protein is CASSPGLAGGPGYEQYF.

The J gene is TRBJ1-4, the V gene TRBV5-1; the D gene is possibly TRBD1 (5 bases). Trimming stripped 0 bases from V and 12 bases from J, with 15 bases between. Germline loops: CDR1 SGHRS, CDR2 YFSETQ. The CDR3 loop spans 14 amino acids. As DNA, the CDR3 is TGCGCCAGCAGCTTGGCGGGGGGTAGCGGAGAACTGTTTTTT. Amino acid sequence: CASSLAGGSGELFF.

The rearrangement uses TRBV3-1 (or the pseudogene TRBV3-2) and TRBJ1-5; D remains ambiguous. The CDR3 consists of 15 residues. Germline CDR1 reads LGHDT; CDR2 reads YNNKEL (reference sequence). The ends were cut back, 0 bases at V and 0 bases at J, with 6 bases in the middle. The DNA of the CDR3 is TGTGCCAGCAGCCAAGATCTGAGTAGCAATCAGCCCCAGCATTTT. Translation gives CASSQDLSSNQPQHF.

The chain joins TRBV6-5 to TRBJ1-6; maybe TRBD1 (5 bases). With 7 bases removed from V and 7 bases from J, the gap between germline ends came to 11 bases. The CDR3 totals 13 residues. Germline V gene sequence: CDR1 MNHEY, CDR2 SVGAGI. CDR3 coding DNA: TGTGCCAGCATGCAGGAGGGGAATTCACCCCTCCACTTT. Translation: CASMQEGNSPLHF.

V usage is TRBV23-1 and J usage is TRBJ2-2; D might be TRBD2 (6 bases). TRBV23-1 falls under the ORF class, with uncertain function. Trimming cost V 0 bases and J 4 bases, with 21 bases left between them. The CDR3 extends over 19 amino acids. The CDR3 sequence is CASSQSNSRIAAITGELFF. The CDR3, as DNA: TGCGCCAGCAGTCAATCAAATAGTCGGATAGCGGCGATCACCGGGGAGCTGTTTTTT.

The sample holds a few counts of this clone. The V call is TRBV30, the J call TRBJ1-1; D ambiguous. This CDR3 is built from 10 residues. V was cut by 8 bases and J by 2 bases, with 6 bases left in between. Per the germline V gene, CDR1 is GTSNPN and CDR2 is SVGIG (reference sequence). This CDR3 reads CAGQNTEAFF. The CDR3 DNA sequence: TGTGCCGGGCAAAACACTGAAGCTTTCTTT.

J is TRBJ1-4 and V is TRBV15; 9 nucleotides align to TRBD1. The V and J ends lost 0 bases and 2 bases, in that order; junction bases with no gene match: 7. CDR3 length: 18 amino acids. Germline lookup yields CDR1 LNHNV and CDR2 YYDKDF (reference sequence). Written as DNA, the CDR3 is TGTGCCACCAGCAGAGAGGGGACAGGGTCTACGACTAATGAAAAACTGTTTTTT. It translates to CATSREGTGSTTNEKLFF.